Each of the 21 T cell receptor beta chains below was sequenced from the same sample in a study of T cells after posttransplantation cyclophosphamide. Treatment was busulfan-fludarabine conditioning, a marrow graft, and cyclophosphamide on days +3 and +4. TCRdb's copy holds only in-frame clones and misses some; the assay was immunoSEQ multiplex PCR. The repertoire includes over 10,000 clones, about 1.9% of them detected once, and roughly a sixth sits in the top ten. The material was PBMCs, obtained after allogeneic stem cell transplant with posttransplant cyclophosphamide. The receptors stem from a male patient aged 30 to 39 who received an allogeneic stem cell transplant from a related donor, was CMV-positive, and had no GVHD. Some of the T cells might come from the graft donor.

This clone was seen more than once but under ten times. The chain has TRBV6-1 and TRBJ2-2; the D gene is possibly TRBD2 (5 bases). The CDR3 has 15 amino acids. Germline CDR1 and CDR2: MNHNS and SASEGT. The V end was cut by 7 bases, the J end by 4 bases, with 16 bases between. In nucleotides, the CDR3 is TGTGCCAGCATCTTTAGCGCGACGAGCACCGGGGAGCTGTTTTTT. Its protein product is CASIFSATSTGELFF.

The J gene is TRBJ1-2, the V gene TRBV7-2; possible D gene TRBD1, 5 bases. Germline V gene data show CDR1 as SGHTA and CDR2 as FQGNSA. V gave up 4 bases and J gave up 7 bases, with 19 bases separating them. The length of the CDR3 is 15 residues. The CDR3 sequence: CASSSIGGGIAGYTF. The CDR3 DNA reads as TGTGCCAGCAGCTCCATTGGGGGGGGGATAGCTGGCTACACCTTC.

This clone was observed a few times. CDR3: CASSQDAGGPYEQYF. CDR3 nucleotides: TGCGCCAGCAGCCAAGATGCGGGGGGGCCATACGAGCAGTACTTC. The chain has TRBV4-3 and TRBJ2-7, with 9 nucleotides matching TRBD2. V shed 0 bases, J shed 4 bases, and the junction held 4 bases outside the gene matches. Germline V lookup: CDR1 LGHNA, CDR2 YSLEER. The CDR3 extends over 15 amino acids.

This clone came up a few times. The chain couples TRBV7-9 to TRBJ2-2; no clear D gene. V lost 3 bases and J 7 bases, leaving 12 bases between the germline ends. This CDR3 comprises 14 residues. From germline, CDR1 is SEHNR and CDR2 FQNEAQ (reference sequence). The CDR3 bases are TGTGCCAGCAGCTTGACGGTGGGCATCGGGGAGCTGTTTTTT. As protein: CASSLTVGIGELFF.

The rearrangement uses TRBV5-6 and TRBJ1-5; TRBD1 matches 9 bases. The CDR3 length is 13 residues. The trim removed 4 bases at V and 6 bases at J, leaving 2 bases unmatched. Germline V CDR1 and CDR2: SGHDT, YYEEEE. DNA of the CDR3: TGTGCCAGCAGCACGGGACAGGGTCAGCCCCAGCATTTT. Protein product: CASSTGQGQPQHF.

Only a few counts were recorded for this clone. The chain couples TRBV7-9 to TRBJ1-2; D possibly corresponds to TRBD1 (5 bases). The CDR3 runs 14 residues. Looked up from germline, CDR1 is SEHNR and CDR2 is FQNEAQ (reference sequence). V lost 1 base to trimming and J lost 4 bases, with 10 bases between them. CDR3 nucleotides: TGTGCCAGCAGCTTAGATCAGGGCAGCTATGGCTACACCTTC. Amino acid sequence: CASSLDQGSYGYTF. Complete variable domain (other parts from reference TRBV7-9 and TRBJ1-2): DTGVSQNPRHKITKRGQNVTFRCDPISEHNRLYWYRQTLGQGPEFLTYFQNEAQLEKSRLLSDRFSAERPKGSFSTLEIQRTEQGDSAMYLCASSLDQGSYGYTFGSGTRLTVV.

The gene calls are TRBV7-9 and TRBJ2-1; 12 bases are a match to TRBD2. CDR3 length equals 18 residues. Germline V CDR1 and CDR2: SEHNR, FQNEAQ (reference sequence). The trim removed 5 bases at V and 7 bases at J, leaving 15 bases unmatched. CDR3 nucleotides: TGTGCCAGCAGCCAACGGGACAGGAGACTAGCGGGAGAGAATGAGCAGTTCTTC. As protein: CASSQRDRRLAGENEQFF. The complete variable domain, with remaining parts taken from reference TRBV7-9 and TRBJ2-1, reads DTGVSQNPRHKITKRGQNVTFRCDPISEHNRLYWYRQTLGQGPEFLTYFQNEAQLEKSRLLSDRFSAERPKGSFSTLEIQRTEQGDSAMYLCASSQRDRRLAGENEQFFGPGTRLTVL.

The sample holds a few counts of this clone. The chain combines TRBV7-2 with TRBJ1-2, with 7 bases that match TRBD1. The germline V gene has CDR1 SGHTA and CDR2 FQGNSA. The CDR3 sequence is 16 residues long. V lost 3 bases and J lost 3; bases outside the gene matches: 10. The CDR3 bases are TGTGCCAGCAGCTTGGGGCAGGGGGGTGGGGACTATGGCTACACCTTC. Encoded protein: CASSLGQGGGDYGYTF.

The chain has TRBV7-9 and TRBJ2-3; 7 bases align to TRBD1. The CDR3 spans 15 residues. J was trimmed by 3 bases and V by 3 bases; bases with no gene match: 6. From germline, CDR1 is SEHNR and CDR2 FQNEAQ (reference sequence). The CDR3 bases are TGTGCCAGCAGCTTCCGAACAGGGGAGACAGATACGCAGTATTTT. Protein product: CASSFRTGETDTQYF.

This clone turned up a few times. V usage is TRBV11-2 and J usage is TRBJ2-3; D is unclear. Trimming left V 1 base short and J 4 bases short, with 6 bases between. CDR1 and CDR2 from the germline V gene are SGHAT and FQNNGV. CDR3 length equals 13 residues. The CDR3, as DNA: TGTGCCAGCAGCTTAGTTCGTTCAGATACGCAGTATTTT. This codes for CASSLVRSDTQYF.

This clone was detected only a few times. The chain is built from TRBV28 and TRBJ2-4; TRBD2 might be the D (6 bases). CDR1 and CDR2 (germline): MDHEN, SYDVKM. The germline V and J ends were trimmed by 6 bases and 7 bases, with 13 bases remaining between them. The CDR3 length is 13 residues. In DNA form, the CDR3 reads TGTGCCAGCAGGGAGGGGACCCGGAACATTCAGTACTTC. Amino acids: CASREGTRNIQYF.

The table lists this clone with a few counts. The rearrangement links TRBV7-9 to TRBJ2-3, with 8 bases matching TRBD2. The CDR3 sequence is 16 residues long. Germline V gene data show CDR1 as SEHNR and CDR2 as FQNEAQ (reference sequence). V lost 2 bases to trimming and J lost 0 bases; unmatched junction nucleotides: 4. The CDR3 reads CASSLSAGGSTDTQYF. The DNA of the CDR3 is TGTGCCAGCAGCTTATCCGCGGGAGGTAGCACAGATACGCAGTATTTT.

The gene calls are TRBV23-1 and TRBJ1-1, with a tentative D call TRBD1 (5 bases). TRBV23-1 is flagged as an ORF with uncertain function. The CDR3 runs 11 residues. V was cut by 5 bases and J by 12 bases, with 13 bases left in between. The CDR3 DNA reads TGCGCCAGCAGTACGACGGGGGTACCTTTCTTT. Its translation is CASSTTGVPFF.

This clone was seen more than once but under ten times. For the CDR3, the DNA is TGTGCCAGCAGCTTTGGGACTGCTTCCTACAATGAGCAGTTCTTC. Translated, it gives CASSFGTASYNEQFF. The chain recombines TRBV7-3 with TRBJ2-1, with a possible D match to TRBD2 (6 bases). The V end lost 3 bases, the J end lost 1 base, and 10 bases lay between the germline ends. From germline, CDR1 is SGHTA and CDR2 FQGTGA. CDR3 length: 15 amino acids.

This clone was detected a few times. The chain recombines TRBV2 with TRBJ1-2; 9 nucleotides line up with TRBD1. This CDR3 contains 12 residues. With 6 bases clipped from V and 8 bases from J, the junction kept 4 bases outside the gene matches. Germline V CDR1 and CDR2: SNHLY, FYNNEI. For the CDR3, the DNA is TGTGCCAGCAGCCGGACAGGGGACGGCTACACCTTC. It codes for CASSRTGDGYTF.

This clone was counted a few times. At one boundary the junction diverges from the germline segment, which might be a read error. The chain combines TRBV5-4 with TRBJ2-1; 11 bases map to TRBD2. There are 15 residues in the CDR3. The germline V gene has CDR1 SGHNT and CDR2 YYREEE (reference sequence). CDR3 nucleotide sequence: TGTGCCAGCAGCACTAGCGGGGGCCCCCGCAATGGGCAGTTCTTC. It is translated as CASSTSGGPRNGQFF.

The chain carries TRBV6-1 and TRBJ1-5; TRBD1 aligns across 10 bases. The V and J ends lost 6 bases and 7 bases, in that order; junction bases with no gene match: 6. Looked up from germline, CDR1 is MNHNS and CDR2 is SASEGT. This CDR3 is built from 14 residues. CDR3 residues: CASRAGTGVQPQHF. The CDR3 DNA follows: TGTGCCAGCAGGGCCGGGACAGGGGTACAGCCCCAGCATTTT.

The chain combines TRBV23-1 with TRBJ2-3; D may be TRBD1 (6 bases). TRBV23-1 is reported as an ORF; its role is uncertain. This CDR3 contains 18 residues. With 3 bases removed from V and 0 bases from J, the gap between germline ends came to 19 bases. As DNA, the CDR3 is TGCGCCAGCAGTCAGTCCCTCTCGTCAAGGGGGAGCACAGATACGCAGTATTTT. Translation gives CASSQSLSSRGSTDTQYF.

The CDR3 bases are TGTGCCAGTAGTATAAGATGGGGGGGACCCTACGAGCAGTACTTC. Residues: CASSIRWGGPYEQYF. The chain couples TRBV19 to TRBJ2-7, with 7 bases matching TRBD2. Germline CDR1 LNHDA, CDR2 SQIVND (reference sequence). The CDR3 extends over 15 amino acids. V trimming: 2 bases; J trimming: 2 bases; junction bases outside the gene matches: 6. The whole variable domain, remainder taken from reference TRBV19 and TRBJ2-7, is DGGITQSPKYLFRKEGQNVTLSCEQNLNHDAMYWYRQDPGQGLRLIYYSQIVNDFQKGDIAEGYSVSREKKESFPLTVTSAQKNPTAFYLCASSIRWGGPYEQYFGPGTRLTVT.

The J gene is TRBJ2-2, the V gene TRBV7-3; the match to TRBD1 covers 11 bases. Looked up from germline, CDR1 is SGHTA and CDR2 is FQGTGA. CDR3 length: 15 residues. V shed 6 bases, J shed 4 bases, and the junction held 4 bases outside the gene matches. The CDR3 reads CASRRTGGSTGELFF. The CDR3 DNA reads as TGTGCCAGCAGGAGGACAGGGGGCAGCACCGGGGAGCTGTTTTTT.

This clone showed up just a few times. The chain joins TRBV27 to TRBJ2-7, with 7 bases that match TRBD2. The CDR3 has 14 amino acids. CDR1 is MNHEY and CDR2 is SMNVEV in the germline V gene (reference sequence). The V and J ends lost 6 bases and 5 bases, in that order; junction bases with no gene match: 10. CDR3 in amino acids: CASSPGTIGHEQYF. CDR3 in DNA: TGTGCCAGCAGCCCTGGGACTATCGGCCACGAGCAGTACTTC.